Presented here are 9 T cell receptor beta chains from one specimen sequenced in a study of blood T cell repertoires in COVID-19. The data were produced by immunoSEQ multiplex PCR, yet TCRdb's version contains in-frame clones alone and is incomplete. The sample yields under 200,000 clones, 65% to 85% seen once. Sequences were obtained from peripheral blood. The receptors stem from a woman older than 75 with active or convalescent COVID-19.

The rearrangement links TRBV30 to TRBJ2-6; D is unclear. Germline V gene lookup returns CDR1 GTSNPN and CDR2 SVGIG (reference sequence). CDR3 length: 20 residues. Trimming pared 2 bases from V and 0 bases from J, leaving 23 bases between. CDR3 residues: CAWSPSFGRKFASGANVLTF. CDR3 nucleotide sequence: TGTGCCTGGAGTCCCAGCTTCGGCAGGAAATTTGCCTCTGGGGCCAACGTCCTGACTTTC.

The V gene is TRBV5-6, the J gene TRBJ1-4; 7 nucleotides match TRBD1. CDR3 length equals 13 residues. After removal of 3 bases from V and 8 bases from J, the junction contained 4 bases not matched to a gene. Looked up from germline, CDR1 is SGHDT and CDR2 is YYEEEE. The CDR3 nucleotides are TGTGCCAGCAGCTACGGGACAGCCGAAAAACTGTTTTTT. This gives the protein CASSYGTAEKLFF.

CDR3 in DNA: TGCGCCAGCTCTCACCGGGACAGTGGGTTACTTTACGAGCAGTACTTC. Translation gives CASSHRDSGLLYEQYF. J is TRBJ2-7 and V is TRBV10-2; 7 bases align to TRBD1. The CDR3 is made up of 16 amino acids. V shed 8 bases, J shed 4 bases, and the junction held 17 bases outside the gene matches. The germline V gene has CDR1 WSHSY and CDR2 SAAADI.

This clone came up many times. The CDR3 DNA follows: TGCGCCAGCAGCAAGGGCGCGGGCACTGAAGCTTTCTTT. This encodes CASSKGAGTEAFF. The rearrangement uses TRBV5-1 and TRBJ1-1, with unresolved D. This CDR3 has 13 amino acids. V was clipped by 4 bases and J by 4 bases, with 11 bases between them. Germline V CDR1 and CDR2: SGHRS, YFSETQ.

This rearrangement joins TRBV7-2 to TRBJ1-3; tentatively, D is TRBD1 (5 bases). Trimming removed 5 bases from V and 4 bases from J, with 6 bases in between. The germline V gene has CDR1 SGHTA and CDR2 FQGNSA. CDR3 length: 12 amino acids. The CDR3 reads CASSHRGNTIYF. The CDR3 DNA reads as TGTGCCAGCAGCCACAGGGGAAACACCATATATTTT.

The rearrangement uses TRBV5-6 and TRBJ2-7; D gene ambiguous. Germline loops: CDR1 SGHDT, CDR2 YYEEEE. Deletions cut 4 bases from V and 0 bases from J, with 5 bases between. This CDR3 contains 12 residues. CDR3 sequence: CASSQASYEQYF. The DNA of the CDR3 is TGTGCCAGCAGCCAGGCCTCCTACGAGCAGTACTTC.

The chain carries TRBV6-6 and TRBJ2-1, with D maybe TRBD1 (5 bases). The CDR3 is made up of 16 amino acids. The V gene's germline CDR1 is MNHNY and CDR2 SVGAGI (reference sequence). V shed 6 bases and J shed 4 bases, with 19 bases lying between them. The DNA of the CDR3 is TGTGCCAGCAGCAGGATGTCGGACACACCTTACAATGAGCAGTTCTTC. It is translated as CASSRMSDTPYNEQFF.

This clone was detected only once. The chain links TRBV7-3 to TRBJ2-7, with D possibly matching TRBD2 (5 bases). V lost 5 bases and J lost 3, with 17 bases in between. CDR1 is SGHTA and CDR2 is FQGTGA in the germline V gene. This CDR3 spans 15 amino acids. The CDR3 here is CASSPERRTDYEQYF. CDR3 coding DNA: TGTGCCAGCAGCCCAGAGCGGAGGACCGACTACGAGCAGTACTTC.

The rearrangement joins TRBV3-1 (or the pseudogene TRBV3-2) to TRBJ1-1; no reliable D call. Germline V gene sequence: CDR1 LGHDT, CDR2 YNNKEL (reference sequence). This CDR3 contains 15 residues. V lost 0 bases, J lost 4 bases, and 12 bases lay in between. The DNA for the CDR3 is TGTGCCAGCAGCCAAGATGCTCCGGGAGGCACTGAAGCTTTCTTT. The encoded protein is CASSQDAPGGTEAFF.